This TCR beta chain was documented in a study of blood T cell repertoires in COVID-19. The wider study: Specimens from acute and convalescent COVID-19 originated in the United States, Italy and Spain. PBMCs, B-cell-depleted T cells, or T cells provided the cDNA or gDNA that made up the material.

How the authors handled the data: Nucleated cell number was recorded as an estimate derived from reference gene primer amplification. Produced via immunoSEQ multiplex PCR; TCRdb's table is partial and in-frame only. The V and J calls and clone size were taken over from that table, and D and trimming were inferred from the DNA. The sample records 90,000 to 100,000 clones, approximately 88% being singletons. Germline V gene sequence: CDR1 SGHVS, CDR2 FQNEAQ. The CDR3 spans 14 residues. With 5 bases removed from V and 1 base from J, the gap between germline ends came to 11 bases. The Seattle patients, enrolled during active infection, were followed longitudinally.

The chain links TRBV7-8 to TRBJ1-1; D is unclear. The sample comprised peripheral blood. The receptor was derived from a woman in her sixties or seventies with COVID-19, enrolled during active disease. CDR3 loop: CASSPLTANTEAFF. The CDR3 region has the DNA TGTGCCAGCAGCCCACTTACAGCGAACACTGAAGCTTTCTTT.